Presented here are 26 T cell receptor beta chains from one specimen sequenced in a study of OX40 agonist ivuxolimab in advanced cancers. Produced via immunoSEQ multiplex PCR; TCRdb's table is partial and in-frame only. This table holds around 82,000 clones, roughly 91% found once. The sequencing used CD4+ or CD8+ T cells sorted from blood, collected in a trial of the OX40 agonist ivuxolimab. These receptor sequences come from an adult with an advanced solid tumor such as melanoma, head and neck, liver or kidney cancer.

In its sample, this clone was seen once. The J gene is TRBJ2-7, the V gene TRBV6-5; D is unclear. V lost 4 bases, J lost 4 bases, and 11 bases lay in between. CDR3 size: 13 residues. Germline CDR1 reads MNHEY; CDR2 reads SVGAGI. The CDR3 loop is CASSSSDLYEQYF. The CDR3 DNA reads as TGTGCCAGCAGTTCCTCAGACCTGTACGAGCAGTACTTC.

The chain couples TRBV5-6 to TRBJ2-3; D gene ambiguous. Germline CDR1 is SGHDT and CDR2 is YYEEEE. V lost 0 bases, J lost 0 bases, and 11 bases lay in between. The CDR3 spans 16 residues. The chain's CDR3 is CASSLARQRSTDTQYF. CDR3 DNA: TGTGCCAGCAGCTTGGCCCGGCAGAGGAGCACAGATACGCAGTATTTT.

The rearrangement uses TRBV19 and TRBJ2-7; D possibly matches TRBD1 or TRBD2 (5 bases each). This CDR3 is built from 13 residues. The germline V gene has CDR1 LNHDA and CDR2 SQIVND (reference sequence). The V end lost 6 bases, the J end lost 2 bases, and 11 bases lay between the germline ends. The CDR3 DNA reads TGTGCCAGTAGCACCGGGGCAGCCTACGAGCAGTACTTC. Translating gives CASSTGAAYEQYF. Filled out from reference TRBV19 and TRBJ2-7, the complete variable domain reads DGGITQSPKYLFRKEGQNVTLSCEQNLNHDAMYWYRQDPGQGLRLIYYSQIVNDFQKGDIAEGYSVSREKKESFPLTVTSAQKNPTAFYLCASSTGAAYEQYFGPGTRLTVT.

The V call is TRBV10-3, the J call TRBJ1-2; possible D gene TRBD1, 5 bases. This CDR3 is built from 13 residues. Per germline, CDR1 ENHRY and CDR2 SYGVKD. The V end lost 5 bases, the J end lost 4 bases, and 11 bases lay between the germline ends. The CDR3 DNA reads TGTGCCATCAGTTATGACAGCGTCTATGGCTACACCTTC. Protein sequence: CAISYDSVYGYTF.

The CDR3, as DNA: TGTGCCAGCAGCCCGTCGGGCGGCGCTTCGGTGGATACGCAGTATTTT. Protein product: CASSPSGGASVDTQYF. The chain employs TRBV5-5 and TRBJ2-3; D uncertain. The CDR3 covers 16 residues. Germline CDR1 reads SGHKS; CDR2 reads YYEKEE (reference sequence). The V end lost 4 bases, the J end lost 6 bases, and 21 bases lay between the germline ends.

This chain joins TRBV9 and TRBJ2-1, with D maybe TRBD2 (6 bases). CDR1 SGDLS and CDR2 YYNGEE come from the germline V gene. V lost 3 bases and J 4 bases, leaving 23 bases between the germline ends. The CDR3 has 18 amino acids. The CDR3 sequence: CASSAPLGGNVKYNEQFF. Here the CDR3 DNA reads TGTGCCAGCAGCGCCCCGCTTGGGGGGAATGTAAAGTACAATGAGCAGTTCTTC.

Of note for this clone: Other DNA sequences within the sample encode an identical CDR3. The chain joins TRBV29-1 to TRBJ2-2; possible D gene TRBD2, 7 bases. Trimming cost V 4 bases and J 4 bases, with 16 bases left between them. CDR1 is SQVTM and CDR2 is ANQGSEA in the germline V gene. The CDR3 contains 15 residues. CDR3 amino acids: CSVGGGGASTGELFF. CDR3 nucleotides: TGCAGCGTTGGGGGTGGGGGGGCGTCCACCGGGGAGCTGTTTTTT.

The V and J genes are TRBV10-1 and TRBJ2-2, with D possibly TRBD2 on 6 matching bases. V was clipped by 0 bases and J by 4 bases, with 15 bases between them. Looked up from germline, CDR1 is WNHNN and CDR2 is SYGVQD (reference sequence). The CDR3 totals 17 residues. In nucleotides, the CDR3 is TGCGCCAGCAGTGAGTCGACCGGGGAGGCCTCCACCGGGGAGCTGTTTTTT. It yields the protein CASSESTGEASTGELFF.

The chain recombines TRBV18 with TRBJ1-3; 12 bases fit TRBD1. The junction had 7 bases not matched to a gene; V was cut back by 6 bases and J by 10 bases. The CDR3 extends over 14 amino acids. From germline, CDR1 is KGHSH and CDR2 LQKENI. DNA for the CDR3: TGTGCCAGCTCCCCCCGGGACAGGGGGCGTACCATATATTTT. The encoded protein is CASSPRDRGRTIYF.

The CDR3 spells CASSLGGTVNEKLFF. In nucleotides, the CDR3 is TGTGCCAGCAGCTTGGGGGGGACAGTAAATGAAAAACTGTTTTTT. V usage is TRBV5-4 and J usage is TRBJ1-4, with TRBD1 matching 7 bases. Per germline, CDR1 SGHNT and CDR2 YYREEE (reference sequence). Germline trimming cut 0 bases from V and 5 bases from J; bases unmatched to any gene: 4. This CDR3 contains 15 residues.

This chain joins TRBV18 and TRBJ2-2; D is unresolved. Trimming shortened V by 2 bases and J by 3 bases, and 7 bases separated the two germline ends. CDR1 and CDR2 from the germline V gene are KGHSH and LQKENI. The length of the CDR3 is 14 residues. The CDR3 loop reads CASSPGSDTGELFF. The CDR3 nucleotides are TGTGCCAGCTCACCAGGGTCAGACACCGGGGAGCTGTTTTTT.

The chain combines TRBV4-2 with TRBJ2-2, with D perhaps assigned TRBD1 or TRBD2 (5 bases each). This CDR3 spans 16 amino acids. Deletions cut 0 bases from V and 6 bases from J, with 14 bases between. CDR1 LGHNA and CDR2 YNFKEQ come from the germline V gene. The CDR3 sequence: CASSQDAGRGAGELFF. The CDR3 nucleotides read TGTGCCAGCAGCCAAGATGCCGGGCGAGGGGCCGGGGAGCTGTTTTTT.

The rearrangement uses TRBV2 and TRBJ2-3; D is possibly TRBD2 (6 bases). V was trimmed by 6 bases and J by 2 bases, leaving 12 bases between them. Germline V gene data show CDR1 as SNHLY and CDR2 as FYNNEI. This CDR3 is built from 14 residues. The CDR3 nucleotides read TGTGCCAGCAGACCGGGACTTACCACAGATACGCAGTATTTT. Translating gives CASRPGLTTDTQYF.

This sequence joins TRBV10-1 and TRBJ2-7; no firm D call. The V end was cut by 2 bases, the J end by 3 bases, with 8 bases between. There are 13 residues in the CDR3. Per germline, CDR1 WNHNN and CDR2 SYGVQD (reference sequence). CDR3 sequence reads: CASSEADGYEQYF. Written as DNA, the CDR3 is TGCGCCAGCAGTGAGGCGGACGGCTACGAGCAGTACTTC.

Only one count was recorded for this clone. This chain connects TRBV5-1 to TRBJ1-2; D might be TRBD1 (5 bases). The germline V gene encodes CDR1 SGHRS and CDR2 YFSETQ. V was shortened by 4 bases and J by 5 bases, with 15 bases between the two germline ends. There are 14 residues in the CDR3. CDR3 DNA sequence: TGCGCCAGCAGCACCCTCCAGGGAGGGTATGGCTACACCTTC. The encoded protein is CASSTLQGGYGYTF. Together with reference TRBV5-1 and TRBJ1-2, the CDR3 gives the full variable domain: KAGVTQTPRYLIKTRGQQVTLSCSPISGHRSVSWYQQTPGQGLQFLFEYFSETQRNKGNFPGRFSGRQFSNSRSEMNVSTLELGDSALYLCASSTLQGGYGYTFGSGTRLTVV.

V gene TRBV9 combines with J gene TRBJ2-3, with a possible D match to TRBD2 (6 bases). The CDR3 has 17 residues. The V gene lost 3 bases and the J gene lost 2 bases, with 19 bases spanning the gap. In germline, CDR1 is SGDLS, CDR2 YYNGEE. CDR3 region: CASSASPWGELTDTQYF. The CDR3 DNA reads TGTGCCAGCAGCGCCTCACCGTGGGGGGAACTCACAGATACGCAGTATTTT.

This sequence joins TRBV19 and TRBJ2-4; 9 bases map to TRBD1. V lost 4 bases and J lost 6; bases outside the gene matches: 10. The CDR3 length is 16 residues. Germline CDR1 LNHDA, CDR2 SQIVND (reference sequence). The CDR3 protein is CASSNTGGMRANIQYF. The CDR3 coding sequence is TGTGCCAGTAGTAATACAGGGGGCATGCGGGCAAACATTCAGTACTTC.

This chain connects TRBV5-1 to TRBJ1-1; maybe TRBD1 (5 bases). With 3 bases removed from V and 5 bases from J, the gap between germline ends came to 11 bases. CDR3 length: 13 amino acids. The germline V gene has CDR1 SGHRS and CDR2 YFSETQ. The CDR3 coding sequence is TGCGCCAGCAGCTGGGACCGCCGTACTGAAGCTTTCTTT. Its protein product is CASSWDRRTEAFF.

Only one count was recorded for this clone. The gene calls are TRBV18 and TRBJ1-1, with D tentatively TRBD1 (5 bases). From germline, CDR1 is KGHSH and CDR2 LQKENI. Trimming left V 5 bases short and J 4 bases short, with 14 bases between. The CDR3 is 14 residues long. The CDR3 coding sequence is TGTGCCAGCTCAGAGCAGGGTTTTGGCACTGAAGCTTTCTTT. Amino acids: CASSEQGFGTEAFF.

The chain uses TRBV18 and TRBJ2-3; 8 nucleotides line up with TRBD1. The CDR3 loop spans 15 amino acids. Germline lookup yields CDR1 KGHSH and CDR2 LQKENI. Losses at the gene ends were 2 bases for V and 7 bases for J; bases not matched to a gene: 8. The CDR3 bases are TGTGCCAGCTCACCATCGGGACAGGTCAAAAATACGCAGTATTTT. Its protein product is CASSPSGQVKNTQYF.

The chain recombines TRBV4-3 with TRBJ2-3; a possible D gene is TRBD1 (5 bases). V was trimmed by 1 base and J by 7 bases, leaving 12 bases between them. Looked up from germline, CDR1 is LGHNA and CDR2 is YSLEER. The CDR3 is 14 residues long. CDR3: CASSQGVGPNTQYF. Written as DNA, the CDR3 is TGCGCCAGCAGCCAAGGGGTGGGGCCAAATACGCAGTATTTT.

This clone was seen a few times. In the same sample, other DNA sequences code for this CDR3. The rearrangement uses TRBV28 and TRBJ1-5, with D possibly being TRBD1 (6 bases). CDR3 size: 12 residues. V lost 9 bases to trimming and J lost 3 bases, with 9 bases between them. Germline V gene sequence: CDR1 MDHEN, CDR2 SYDVKM. DNA of the CDR3: TGTGCCAGTACAGGGCCCAATCAGCCCCAGCATTTT. Its translation is CASTGPNQPQHF. Supplemented by reference TRBV28 and TRBJ1-5, the full variable domain reads DVKVTQSSRYLVKRTGEKVFLECVQDMDHENMFWYRQDPGLGLRLIYFSYDVKMKEKGDIPEGYSVSREKKERFSLILESASTNQTSMYLCASTGPNQPQHFGDGTRLSIL.

The V and J genes are TRBV7-2 and TRBJ2-5; 14 bases fit TRBD2. Germline-derived CDR1 and CDR2 are SGHTA and FQGNSA. The CDR3 contains 15 residues. Trimming at V came to 5 bases and at J to 5 bases, leaving 4 bases not matched to a gene. DNA for the CDR3: TGTGCCAGCAGCCGGGGACTAGCGGGGGCCGAGACCCAGTACTTC. Encoded protein: CASSRGLAGAETQYF.

The rearrangement uses TRBV7-3 and TRBJ2-6, with D hard to call. Germline V gene data show CDR1 as SGHTA and CDR2 as FQGTGA. The CDR3 has 15 amino acids. The V gene lost 0 bases and the J gene lost 4 bases, with 7 bases spanning the gap. In DNA, the CDR3 is TGTGCCAGCAGCTTAACGTTAACCGGGGCCAACGTCCTGACTTTC. Encoded protein: CASSLTLTGANVLTF.

This chain uses TRBV5-1 with TRBJ1-4; a possible D gene is TRBD1 (5 bases). The germline gives CDR1 SGHRS, CDR2 YFSETQ. The length of the CDR3 is 15 residues. V was clipped by 4 bases and J by 0 bases, with 10 bases between them. CDR3: CASSPGQTTNEKLFF. CDR3 nucleotide sequence: TGCGCCAGCAGCCCCGGACAAACAACTAATGAAAAACTGTTTTTT. Full variable domain (remainder filled in from reference TRBV5-1 and TRBJ1-4): KAGVTQTPRYLIKTRGQQVTLSCSPISGHRSVSWYQQTPGQGLQFLFEYFSETQRNKGNFPGRFSGRQFSNSRSEMNVSTLELGDSALYLCASSPGQTTNEKLFFGSGTQLSVL.

The V gene is TRBV6-1, the J gene TRBJ2-5, with D uncertain. The germline V gene encodes CDR1 MNHNS and CDR2 SASEGT. CDR3 length: 11 residues. V was shortened by 6 bases and J by 2 bases, with 4 bases between the two germline ends. The DNA for the CDR3 is TGTGCCAGCAGCCTACAAGAGACCCAGTACTTC. Protein sequence: CASSLQETQYF.